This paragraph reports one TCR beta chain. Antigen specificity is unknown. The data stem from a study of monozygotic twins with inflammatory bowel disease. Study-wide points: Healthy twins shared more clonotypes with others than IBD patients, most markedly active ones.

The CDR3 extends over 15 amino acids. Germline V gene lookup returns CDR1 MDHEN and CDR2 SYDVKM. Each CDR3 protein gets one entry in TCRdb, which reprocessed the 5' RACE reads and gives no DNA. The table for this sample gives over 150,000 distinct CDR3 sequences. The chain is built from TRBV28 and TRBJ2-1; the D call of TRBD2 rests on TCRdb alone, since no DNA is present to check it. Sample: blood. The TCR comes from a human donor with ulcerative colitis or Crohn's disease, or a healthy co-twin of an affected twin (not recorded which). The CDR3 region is CASSPGTARYNEQFF.